The next 14 T cell receptor beta chains were all read from a single sample in a study of T cell changes during pregnancy in multiple sclerosis. Some clones are missing from TCRdb's copy, which holds only in-frame ones; the method was immunoSEQ multiplex PCR. The sample includes about 66,000 clones, around nine tenths seen only once; the top ten take less than 5.5%. Sample: CD8+ T cells from peripheral blood mononuclear cells, taken before pregnancy. The receptors stem from a female donor with multiple sclerosis, enrolled in a pregnancy study.

V and J are TRBV5-1 and TRBJ2-3; 8 bases are shared with TRBD2. Losses at the gene ends were 0 bases for V and 0 bases for J; bases not matched to a gene: 9. There are 18 residues in the CDR3. The germline gives CDR1 SGHRS, CDR2 YFSETQ. The CDR3 sequence: CASSLDLGGGISTDTQYF. CDR3 DNA: TGCGCCAGCAGCTTGGATCTCGGGGGGGGTATTAGCACAGATACGCAGTATTTT.

V is TRBV14 and J is TRBJ1-2, with 7 positions matching TRBD1. The CDR3 length is 12 residues. The trim removed 4 bases at V and 5 bases at J, leaving 1 base unmatched. The germline CDR1 and CDR2 sequences are SGHDN and FVKESK. The CDR3 loop reads CASSPGGYGYTF. In nucleotides, the CDR3 is TGTGCCAGCAGCCCAGGGGGGTATGGCTACACCTTC.

This chain links TRBV4-1 with TRBJ1-1, with D maybe TRBD1 (6 bases). Germline lookup yields CDR1 MGHRA and CDR2 YSYEKL. This CDR3 region has 15 residues. V lost 0 bases and J lost 6, with 14 bases in between. The CDR3 nucleotides read TGCGCCAGCAGCCAAGAAGGGGGTGCAATCTCTGAAGCTTTCTTT. Its protein is CASSQEGGAISEAFF.

Details on this clone: Other DNA sequences in the sample encode the same CDR3. This chain links TRBV14 with TRBJ1-1; tentatively, D is TRBD1 (6 bases). Looked up from germline, CDR1 is SGHDN and CDR2 is FVKESK. CDR3 size: 13 residues. Trimming removed 3 bases from V and 1 base from J, with 6 bases in between. DNA of the CDR3: TGTGCCAGCAGCCAGGGGGCGAACACTGAAGCTTTCTTT. Its protein product is CASSQGANTEAFF.

The chain links TRBV5-1 to TRBJ1-1; 7 positions match TRBD1. V was pared by 4 bases and J by 1 base, with 13 bases of the junction left unmatched. The CDR3 sequence is 17 residues long. Per germline, CDR1 SGHRS and CDR2 YFSETQ. CDR3 amino acids: CASSPELGQATNTEAFF. The CDR3 region has the DNA TGCGCCAGCAGCCCAGAATTAGGACAGGCTACGAACACTGAAGCTTTCTTT. Full variable domain (rest looked up from reference TRBV5-1 and TRBJ1-1): KAGVTQTPRYLIKTRGQQVTLSCSPISGHRSVSWYQQTPGQGLQFLFEYFSETQRNKGNFPGRFSGRQFSNSRSEMNVSTLELGDSALYLCASSPELGQATNTEAFFGQGTRLTVV.

The V and J genes are TRBV5-6 and TRBJ1-2; 7 bases line up with TRBD1. Trimming removed 0 bases from V and 4 bases from J; junction bases left unmatched: 3. The CDR3 contains 14 residues. Germline CDR1 and CDR2: SGHDT and YYEEEE. For the CDR3, the DNA is TGTGCCAGCAGCTTGGGACAGGGCACCTATGGCTACACCTTC. This encodes CASSLGQGTYGYTF.

The genes are TRBV7-3 and TRBJ2-3; 8 nucleotides align to TRBD1. This CDR3 spans 14 amino acids. Germline V gene sequence: CDR1 SGHTA, CDR2 FQGTGA. Trimming took 6 bases from V and 2 from J; bases not matched to a gene: 4. The CDR3 region has the DNA TGTGCCAGCAGTTCGACAGGGGCCACAGATACGCAGTATTTT. Its protein is CASSSTGATDTQYF.

This clone has only one observation. V is TRBV5-4 and J is TRBJ2-6, with a possible D match to TRBD1 (6 bases). The CDR3 is made up of 18 amino acids. Germline assignment: CDR1 SGHNT and CDR2 YYREEE (reference sequence). V was cut by 3 bases and J by 0 bases, with 16 bases left in between. Here the CDR3 reads CASSSDRVSPSGANVLTF. CDR3 coding DNA: TGTGCCAGCAGCTCGGACAGAGTCTCGCCCTCTGGGGCCAACGTCCTGACTTTC.

The count of this clone is one. This rearrangement joins TRBV7-6 to TRBJ1-5, with D unclear. Germline V gene data show CDR1 as SGHVS and CDR2 as FNYEAQ. The CDR3 sequence is 13 residues long. The V end lost 1 base, the J end lost 7 bases, and 8 bases lay between the germline ends. In DNA, the CDR3 is TGTGCCAGCAGCTTAGGTCGCGGGCAGCCCCAGCATTTT. It translates to CASSLGRGQPQHF.

This rearrangement joins TRBV5-6 to TRBJ2-3; 8 bases line up with TRBD2. The V gene end was trimmed by 4 bases and the J gene end by 1 base; junction bases not matched to a gene: 5. The CDR3 runs to 15 residues. From germline, CDR1 is SGHDT and CDR2 YYEEEE. The CDR3 loop is CASSGAGARTDTQYF. CDR3 nucleotide sequence: TGTGCCAGCAGCGGAGCGGGGGCTCGCACAGATACGCAGTATTTT.

This clone was seen only once. The gene calls are TRBV5-6 and TRBJ1-5; perhaps TRBD1 as D (5 bases). This CDR3 is built from 13 residues. The V end lost 0 bases, the J end lost 9 bases, and 10 bases lay between the germline ends. CDR1 and CDR2 (germline): SGHDT, YYEEEE. DNA for the CDR3: TGTGCCAGCAGCTTGGGATCAGGGCCGCCCCAGCATTTT. Its translation: CASSLGSGPPQHF.

J is TRBJ1-2 and V is TRBV6-1, with D unresolved. Trimming took off 2 bases at V and 5 bases at J, with 12 bases between the two ends. CDR1 and CDR2 (germline): MNHNS, SASEGT. The CDR3 covers 14 residues. The CDR3 DNA follows: TGTGCCAGCAGTGAAAGCACGGGAACGTATGGCTACACCTTC. It is translated as CASSESTGTYGYTF.

The chain carries TRBV6-5 and TRBJ2-5, with D perhaps matching TRBD1 (6 bases). CDR3 length: 14 amino acids. The germline gives CDR1 MNHEY, CDR2 SVGAGI. V dropped 8 bases and J dropped 3 bases, with 16 bases sitting between them. The CDR3 DNA sequence: TGTGCCAGCGCTGTTACAGGGCAAAAAGAGACCCAGTACTTC. Residues: CASAVTGQKETQYF.

This clone has a single count. The J gene is TRBJ1-1, the V gene TRBV30; D is possibly TRBD1 (5 bases). Germline CDR1 GTSNPN, CDR2 SVGIG (reference sequence). This CDR3 region has 13 residues. V lost 3 bases and J 1 base, leaving 9 bases between the germline ends. In nucleotides, the CDR3 is TGTGCCTGGAGGGGACTCGAGAACACTGAAGCTTTCTTT. Amino acids: CAWRGLENTEAFF.